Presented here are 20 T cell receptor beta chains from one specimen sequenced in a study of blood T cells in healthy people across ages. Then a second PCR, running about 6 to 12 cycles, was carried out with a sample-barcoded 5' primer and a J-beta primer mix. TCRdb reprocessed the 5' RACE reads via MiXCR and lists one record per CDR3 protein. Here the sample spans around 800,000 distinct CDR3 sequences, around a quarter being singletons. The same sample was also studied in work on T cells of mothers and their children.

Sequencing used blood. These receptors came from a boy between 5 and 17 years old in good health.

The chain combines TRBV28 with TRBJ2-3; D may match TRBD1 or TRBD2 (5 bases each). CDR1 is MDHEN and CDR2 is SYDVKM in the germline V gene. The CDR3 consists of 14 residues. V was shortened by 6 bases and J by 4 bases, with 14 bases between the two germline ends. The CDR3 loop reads CASSPRGLADTQYF. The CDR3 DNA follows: TGTGCCAGCAGCCCGAGGGGTTTGGCAGATACGCAGTATTTT. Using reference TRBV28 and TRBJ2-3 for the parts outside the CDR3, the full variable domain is DVKVTQSSRYLVKRTGEKVFLECVQDMDHENMFWYRQDPGLGLRLIYFSYDVKMKEKGDIPEGYSVSREKKERFSLILESASTNQTSMYLCASSPRGLADTQYFGPGTRLTVL.

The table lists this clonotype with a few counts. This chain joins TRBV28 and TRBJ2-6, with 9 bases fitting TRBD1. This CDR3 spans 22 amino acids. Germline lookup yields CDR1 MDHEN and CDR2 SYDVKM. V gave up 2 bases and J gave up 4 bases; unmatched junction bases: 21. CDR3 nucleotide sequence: TGTGCCAGCAGTTTAAGTAGGTGGAGGGACAGGGCTTCTCTGAGAGGGGCCAACGTCCTGACTTTC. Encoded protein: CASSLSRWRDRASLRGANVLTF. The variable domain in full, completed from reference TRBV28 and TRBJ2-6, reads DVKVTQSSRYLVKRTGEKVFLECVQDMDHENMFWYRQDPGLGLRLIYFSYDVKMKEKGDIPEGYSVSREKKERFSLILESASTNQTSMYLCASSLSRWRDRASLRGANVLTFGAGSRLTVL.

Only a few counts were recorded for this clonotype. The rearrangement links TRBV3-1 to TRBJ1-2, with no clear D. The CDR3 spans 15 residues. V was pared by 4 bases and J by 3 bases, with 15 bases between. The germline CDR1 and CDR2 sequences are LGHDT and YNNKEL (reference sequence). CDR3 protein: CASSPTSLGDYGYTF. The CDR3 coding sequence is TGTGCCAGCAGCCCAACGTCCCTGGGAGACTATGGCTACACCTTC.

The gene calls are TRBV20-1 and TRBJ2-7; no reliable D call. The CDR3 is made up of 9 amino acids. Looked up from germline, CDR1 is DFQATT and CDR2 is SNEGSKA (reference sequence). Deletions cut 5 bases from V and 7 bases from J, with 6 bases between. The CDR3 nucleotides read TGCAGTGCTGGTGTTGAGCAGTACTTC. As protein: CSAGVEQYF.

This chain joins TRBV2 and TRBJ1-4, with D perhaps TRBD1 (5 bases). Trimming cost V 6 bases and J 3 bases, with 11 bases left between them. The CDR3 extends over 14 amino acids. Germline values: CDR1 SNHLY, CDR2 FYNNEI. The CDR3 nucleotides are TGTGCCAGCAGGGGGGACGGTCCTAATGAAAAACTGTTTTTT. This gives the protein CASRGDGPNEKLFF. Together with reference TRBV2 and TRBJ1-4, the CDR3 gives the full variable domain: EPEVTQTPSHQVTQMGQEVILRCVPISNHLYFYWYRQILGQKVEFLVSFYNNEISEKSEIFDDQFSVERPDGSNFTLKIRSTKLEDSAMYFCASRGDGPNEKLFFGSGTQLSVL.

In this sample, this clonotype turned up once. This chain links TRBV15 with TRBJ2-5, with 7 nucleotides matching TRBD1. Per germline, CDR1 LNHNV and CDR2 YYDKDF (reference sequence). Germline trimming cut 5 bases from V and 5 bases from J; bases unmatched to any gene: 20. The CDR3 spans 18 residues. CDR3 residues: CATSSRDSPEPDRETQYF. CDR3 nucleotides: TGTGCCACCAGCTCCCGGGACAGCCCTGAACCGGACCGGGAGACCCAGTACTTC.

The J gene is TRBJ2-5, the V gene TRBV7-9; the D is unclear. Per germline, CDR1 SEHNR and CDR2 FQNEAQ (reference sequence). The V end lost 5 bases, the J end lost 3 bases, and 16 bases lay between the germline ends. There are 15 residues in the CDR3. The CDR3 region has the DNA TGTGCCAGCAGCCCTCCGATACAAACGAAAGAGACCCAGTACTTC. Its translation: CASSPPIQTKETQYF.

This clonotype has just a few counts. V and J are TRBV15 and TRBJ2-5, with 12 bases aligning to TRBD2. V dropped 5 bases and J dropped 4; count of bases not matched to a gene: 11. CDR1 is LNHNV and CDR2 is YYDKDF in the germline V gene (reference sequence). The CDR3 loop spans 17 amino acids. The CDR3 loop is CATSVTSGGILGETQYF. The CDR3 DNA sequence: TGTGCCACCAGCGTTACTAGCGGGGGGATTCTGGGAGAGACCCAGTACTTC.

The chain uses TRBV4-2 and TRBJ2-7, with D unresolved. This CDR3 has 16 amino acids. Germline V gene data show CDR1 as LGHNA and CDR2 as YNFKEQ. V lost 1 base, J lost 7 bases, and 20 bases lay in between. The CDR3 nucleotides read TGTGCCAGCAGCCAAGCCCTCATAACCGACCCGAGGGAGCAGTACTTC. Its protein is CASSQALITDPREQYF.

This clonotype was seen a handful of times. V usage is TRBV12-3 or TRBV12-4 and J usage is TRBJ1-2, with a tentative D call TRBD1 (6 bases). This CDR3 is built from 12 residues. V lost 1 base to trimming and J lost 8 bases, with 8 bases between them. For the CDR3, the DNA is TGTGCCAGCAGTTTAGGGGGGCCAGGCTACACCTTC. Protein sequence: CASSLGGPGYTF.

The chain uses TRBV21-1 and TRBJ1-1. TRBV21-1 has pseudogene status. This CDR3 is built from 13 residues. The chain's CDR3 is CASSRASGTEAFF. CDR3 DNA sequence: TGTGCCAGCAGCAGAGCCTCGGGCACTGAAGCTTTCTTT.

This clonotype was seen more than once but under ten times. DNA for the CDR3: TGTGCCAGCAGCCGGACTAGCGGGAGTTCCTACGAGCAGTACTTC. It is translated as CASSRTSGSSYEQYF. The chain is built from TRBV3-1 and TRBJ2-7; 13 bases align to TRBD2. V was clipped by 4 bases and J by 1 base; unmatched bases: 1. The germline V gene has CDR1 LGHDT and CDR2 YNNKEL (reference sequence). The CDR3 is 15 amino acids.

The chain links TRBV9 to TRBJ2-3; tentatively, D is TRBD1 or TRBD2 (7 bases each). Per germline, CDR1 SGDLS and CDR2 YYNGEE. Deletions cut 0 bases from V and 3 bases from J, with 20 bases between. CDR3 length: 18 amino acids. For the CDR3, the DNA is TGTGCCAGCAGCGTAGGCCCCGGGGGGAGGGGGCAGACAGATACGCAGTATTTT. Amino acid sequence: CASSVGPGGRGQTDTQYF. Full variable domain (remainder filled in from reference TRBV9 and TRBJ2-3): DSGVTQTPKHLITATGQRVTLRCSPRSGDLSVYWYQQSLDQGLQFLIQYYNGEERAKGNILERFSAQQFPDLHSELNLSSLELGDSALYFCASSVGPGGRGQTDTQYFGPGTRLTVL.

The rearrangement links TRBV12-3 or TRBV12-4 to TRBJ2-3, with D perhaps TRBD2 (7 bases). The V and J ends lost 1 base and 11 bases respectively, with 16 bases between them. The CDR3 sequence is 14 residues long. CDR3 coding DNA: TGTGCCAGCAGTTTAGAACAGGGAGGGGTAAGGCAGTATTTT. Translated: CASSLEQGGVRQYF.

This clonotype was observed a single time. In nucleotides, the CDR3 is TGTGCCAGCAGTCCCAGGAAGTACCAAGAGACCCAGTACTTC. Its protein is CASSPRKYQETQYF. V and J are TRBV12-3 or TRBV12-4 and TRBJ2-5; no definite D call. V gave up 5 bases and J gave up 0 bases, with 10 bases separating them. This CDR3 spans 14 amino acids.

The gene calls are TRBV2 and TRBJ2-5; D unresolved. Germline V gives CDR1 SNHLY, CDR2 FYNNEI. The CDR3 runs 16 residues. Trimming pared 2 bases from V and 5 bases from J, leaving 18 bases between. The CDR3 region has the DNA TGTGCCAGCAGTGAAATCACCGGACCCAGTGGGGAGACCCAGTACTTC. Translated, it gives CASSEITGPSGETQYF. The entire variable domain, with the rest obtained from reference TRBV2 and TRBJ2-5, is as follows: EPEVTQTPSHQVTQMGQEVILRCVPISNHLYFYWYRQILGQKVEFLVSFYNNEISEKSEIFDDQFSVERPDGSNFTLKIRSTKLEDSAMYFCASSEITGPSGETQYFGPGTRLLVL.

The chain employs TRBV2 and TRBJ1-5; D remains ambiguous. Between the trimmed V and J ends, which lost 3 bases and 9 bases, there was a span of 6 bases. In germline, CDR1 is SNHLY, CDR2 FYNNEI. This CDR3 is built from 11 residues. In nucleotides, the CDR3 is TGTGCCAGCAGTGAGCGGGGGCCCCAGCATTTT. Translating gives CASSERGPQHF.

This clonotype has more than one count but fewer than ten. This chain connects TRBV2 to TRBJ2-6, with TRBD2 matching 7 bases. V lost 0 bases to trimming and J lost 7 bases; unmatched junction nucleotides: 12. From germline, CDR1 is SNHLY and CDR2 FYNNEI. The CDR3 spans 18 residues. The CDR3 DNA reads TGTGCCAGCAGTGAAGCGCTTCCAACTAGCGCATCTGCCAACGTCCTGACTTTC. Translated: CASSEALPTSASANVLTF.

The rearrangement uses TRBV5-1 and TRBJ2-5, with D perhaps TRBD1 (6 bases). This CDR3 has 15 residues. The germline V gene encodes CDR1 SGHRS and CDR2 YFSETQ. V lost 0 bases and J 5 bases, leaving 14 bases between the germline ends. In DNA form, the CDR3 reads TGCGCCAGCAGCTTGGTGGGGGCATTTAGGGAGACCCAGTACTTC. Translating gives CASSLVGAFRETQYF. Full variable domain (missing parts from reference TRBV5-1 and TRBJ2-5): KAGVTQTPRYLIKTRGQQVTLSCSPISGHRSVSWYQQTPGQGLQFLFEYFSETQRNKGNFPGRFSGRQFSNSRSEMNVSTLELGDSALYLCASSLVGAFRETQYFGPGTRLLVL.

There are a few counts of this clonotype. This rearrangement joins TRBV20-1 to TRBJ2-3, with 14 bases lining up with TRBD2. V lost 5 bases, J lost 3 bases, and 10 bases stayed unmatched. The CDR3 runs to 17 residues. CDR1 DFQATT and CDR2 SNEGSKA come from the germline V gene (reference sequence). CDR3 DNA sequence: TGCAGTGCTTTGGGACTAGCGGGGGTGAATTGGACAGATACGCAGTATTTT. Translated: CSALGLAGVNWTDTQYF.